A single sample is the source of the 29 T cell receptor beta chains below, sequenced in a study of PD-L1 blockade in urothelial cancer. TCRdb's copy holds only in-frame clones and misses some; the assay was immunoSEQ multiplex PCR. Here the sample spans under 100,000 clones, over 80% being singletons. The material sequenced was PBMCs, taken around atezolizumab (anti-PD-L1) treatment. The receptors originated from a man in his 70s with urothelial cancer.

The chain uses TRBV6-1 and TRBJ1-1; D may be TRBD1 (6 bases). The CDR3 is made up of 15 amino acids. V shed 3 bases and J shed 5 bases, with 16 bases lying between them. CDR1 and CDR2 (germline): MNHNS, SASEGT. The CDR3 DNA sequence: TGTGCCAGCAGTGACCAGACAGGTCAGGGGACTGAAGCTTTCTTT. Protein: CASSDQTGQGTEAFF.

CDR3 amino acids: CASSKYPDRIRSGNTIYF. The CDR3 nucleotides read TGTGCCAGTAGTAAGTACCCCGACAGGATTCGAAGTGGAAACACCATATATTTT. This chain uses TRBV19 with TRBJ1-3, with D possibly matching TRBD1 (6 bases). The CDR3 length is 18 residues. V lost 4 bases, J lost 3 bases, and 22 bases lay in between. CDR1 LNHDA and CDR2 SQIVND come from the germline V gene (reference sequence).

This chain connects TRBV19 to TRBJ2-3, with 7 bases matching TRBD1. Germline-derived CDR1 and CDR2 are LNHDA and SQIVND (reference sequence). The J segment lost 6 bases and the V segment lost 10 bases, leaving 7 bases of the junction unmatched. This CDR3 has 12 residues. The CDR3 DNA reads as TGTGCCACCAAGACAGGGTCCGATACGCAGTATTTT. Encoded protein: CATKTGSDTQYF. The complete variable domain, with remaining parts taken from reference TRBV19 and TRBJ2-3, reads DGGITQSPKYLFRKEGQNVTLSCEQNLNHDAMYWYRQDPGQGLRLIYYSQIVNDFQKGDIAEGYSVSREKKESFPLTVTSAQKNPTAFYLCATKTGSDTQYFGPGTRLTVL.

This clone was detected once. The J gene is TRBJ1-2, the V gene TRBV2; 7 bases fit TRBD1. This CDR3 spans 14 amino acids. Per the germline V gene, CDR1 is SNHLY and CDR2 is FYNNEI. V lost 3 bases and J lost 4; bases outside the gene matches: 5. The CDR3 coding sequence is TGTGCCAGCAGTGAGCAGGGGGATGTCTATGGCTACACCTTC. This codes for CASSEQGDVYGYTF.

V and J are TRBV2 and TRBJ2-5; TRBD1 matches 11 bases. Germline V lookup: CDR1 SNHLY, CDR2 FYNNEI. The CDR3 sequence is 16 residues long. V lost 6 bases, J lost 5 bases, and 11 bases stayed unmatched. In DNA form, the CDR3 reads TGTGCCAGCAGCCCCGGCGTGGGACAGGGGGGGGAGACCCAGTACTTC. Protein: CASSPGVGQGGETQYF. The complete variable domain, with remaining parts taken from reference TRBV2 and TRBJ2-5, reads EPEVTQTPSHQVTQMGQEVILRCVPISNHLYFYWYRQILGQKVEFLVSFYNNEISEKSEIFDDQFSVERPDGSNFTLKIRSTKLEDSAMYFCASSPGVGQGGETQYFGPGTRLLVL.

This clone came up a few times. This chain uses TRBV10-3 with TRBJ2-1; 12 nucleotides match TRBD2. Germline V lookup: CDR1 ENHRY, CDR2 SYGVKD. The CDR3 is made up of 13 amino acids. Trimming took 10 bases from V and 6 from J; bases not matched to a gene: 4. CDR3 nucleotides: TGTGCCAGCCTAGCGGGGGGGTCCAATGAGCAGTTCTTC. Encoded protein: CASLAGGSNEQFF.

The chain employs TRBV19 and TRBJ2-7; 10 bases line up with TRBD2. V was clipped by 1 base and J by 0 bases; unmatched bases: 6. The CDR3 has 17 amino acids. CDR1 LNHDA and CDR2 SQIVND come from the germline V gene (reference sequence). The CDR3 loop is CASSIGSSGGISYEQYF. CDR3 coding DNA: TGTGCCAGTAGTATAGGGTCTAGCGGGGGTATCTCCTACGAGCAGTACTTC. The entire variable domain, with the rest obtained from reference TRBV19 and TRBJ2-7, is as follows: DGGITQSPKYLFRKEGQNVTLSCEQNLNHDAMYWYRQDPGQGLRLIYYSQIVNDFQKGDIAEGYSVSREKKESFPLTVTSAQKNPTAFYLCASSIGSSGGISYEQYFGPGTRLTVT.

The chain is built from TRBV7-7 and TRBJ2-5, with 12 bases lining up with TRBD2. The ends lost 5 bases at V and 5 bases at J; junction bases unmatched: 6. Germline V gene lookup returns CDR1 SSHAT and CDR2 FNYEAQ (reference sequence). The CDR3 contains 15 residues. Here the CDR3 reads CASSRASGGAETQYF. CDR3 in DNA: TGTGCCAGCAGCCGAGCTAGCGGGGGGGCCGAGACCCAGTACTTC.

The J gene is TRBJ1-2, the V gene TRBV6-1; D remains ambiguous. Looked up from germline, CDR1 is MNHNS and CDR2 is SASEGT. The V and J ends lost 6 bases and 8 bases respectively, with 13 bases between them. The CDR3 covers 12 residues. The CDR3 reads CASSTGNGGYTF. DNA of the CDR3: TGTGCCAGCAGCACCGGGAACGGGGGCTACACCTTC.

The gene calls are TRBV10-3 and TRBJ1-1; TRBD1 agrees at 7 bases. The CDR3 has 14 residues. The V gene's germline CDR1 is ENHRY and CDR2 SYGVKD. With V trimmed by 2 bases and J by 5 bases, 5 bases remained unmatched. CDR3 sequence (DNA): TGTGCCATCAGTGAGCCGACAGGGAGGACTGAAGCTTTCTTT. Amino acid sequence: CAISEPTGRTEAFF.

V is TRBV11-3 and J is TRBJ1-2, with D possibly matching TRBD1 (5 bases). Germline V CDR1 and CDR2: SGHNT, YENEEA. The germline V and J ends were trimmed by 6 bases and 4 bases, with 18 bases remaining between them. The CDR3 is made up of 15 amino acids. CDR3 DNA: TGTGCCAGCAGTAAAAAAGGAAGGGGCGGCTATGGCTACACCTTC. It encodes CASSKKGRGGYGYTF.

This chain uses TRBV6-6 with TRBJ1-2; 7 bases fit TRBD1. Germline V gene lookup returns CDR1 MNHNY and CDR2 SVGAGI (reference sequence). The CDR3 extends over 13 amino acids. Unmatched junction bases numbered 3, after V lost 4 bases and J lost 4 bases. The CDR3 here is CASSSGQVYGYTF. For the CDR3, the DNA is TGTGCCAGCAGTTCCGGACAGGTCTATGGCTACACCTTC.

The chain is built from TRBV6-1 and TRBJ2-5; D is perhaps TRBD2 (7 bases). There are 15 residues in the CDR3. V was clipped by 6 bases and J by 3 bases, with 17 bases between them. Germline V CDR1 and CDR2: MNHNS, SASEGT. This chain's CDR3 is CASRGRGGLEETQYF. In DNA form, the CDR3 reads TGTGCCAGCAGAGGGAGGGGGGGATTGGAAGAGACCCAGTACTTC.

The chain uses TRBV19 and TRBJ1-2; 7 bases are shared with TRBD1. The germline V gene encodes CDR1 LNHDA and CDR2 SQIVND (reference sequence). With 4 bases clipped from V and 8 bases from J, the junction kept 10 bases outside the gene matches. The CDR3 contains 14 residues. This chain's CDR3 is CASSTHGQDRGYTF. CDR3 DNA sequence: TGTGCCAGTAGTACCCATGGACAGGATAGAGGCTACACCTTC.

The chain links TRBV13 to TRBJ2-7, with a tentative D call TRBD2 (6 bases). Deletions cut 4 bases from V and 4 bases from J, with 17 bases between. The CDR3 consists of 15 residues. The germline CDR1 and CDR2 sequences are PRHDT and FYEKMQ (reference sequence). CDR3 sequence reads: CASSSPGLQRYEQYF. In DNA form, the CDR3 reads TGTGCCAGCAGCTCCCCGGGACTCCAAAGGTACGAGCAGTACTTC.

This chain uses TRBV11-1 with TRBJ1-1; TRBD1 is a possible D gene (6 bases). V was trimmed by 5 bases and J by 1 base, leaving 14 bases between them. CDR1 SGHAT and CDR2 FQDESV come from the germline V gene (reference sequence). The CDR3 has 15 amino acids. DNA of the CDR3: TGTGCCAGCAGCCACGCCGACAGGCCGAACACTGAAGCTTTCTTT. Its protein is CASSHADRPNTEAFF.

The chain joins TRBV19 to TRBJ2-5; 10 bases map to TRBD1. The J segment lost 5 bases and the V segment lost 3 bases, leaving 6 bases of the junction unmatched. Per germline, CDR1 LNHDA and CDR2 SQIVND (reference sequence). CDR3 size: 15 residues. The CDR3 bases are TGTGCCAGTAGTATGACAGGGGGCGTTCGGGAGACCCAGTACTTC. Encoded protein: CASSMTGGVRETQYF.

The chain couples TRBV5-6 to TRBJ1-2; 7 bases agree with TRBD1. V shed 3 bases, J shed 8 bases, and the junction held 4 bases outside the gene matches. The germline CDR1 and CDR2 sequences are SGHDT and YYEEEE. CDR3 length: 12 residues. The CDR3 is CASSWRGQGYTF. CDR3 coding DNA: TGTGCCAGCAGCTGGAGGGGGCAAGGCTACACCTTC.

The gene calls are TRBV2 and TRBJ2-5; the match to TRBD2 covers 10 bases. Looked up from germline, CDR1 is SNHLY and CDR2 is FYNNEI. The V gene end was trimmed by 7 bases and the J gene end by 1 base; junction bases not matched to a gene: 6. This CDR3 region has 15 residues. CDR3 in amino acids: CASNQLAGVQETQYF. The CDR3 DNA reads TGTGCCAGCAATCAGCTAGCGGGGGTCCAAGAGACCCAGTACTTC.

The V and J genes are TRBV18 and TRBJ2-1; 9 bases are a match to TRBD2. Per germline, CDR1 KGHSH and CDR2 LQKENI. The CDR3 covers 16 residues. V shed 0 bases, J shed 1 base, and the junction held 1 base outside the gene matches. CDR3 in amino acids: CASSPPLAGSYNEQFF. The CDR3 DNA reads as TGTGCCAGCTCACCACCTCTAGCGGGATCCTACAATGAGCAGTTCTTC. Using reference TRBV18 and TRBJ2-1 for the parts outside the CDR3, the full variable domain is NAGVMQNPRHLVRRRGQEARLRCSPMKGHSHVYWYRQLPEEGLKFMVYLQKENIIDESGMPKERFSAEFPKEGPSILRIQQVVRGDSAAYFCASSPPLAGSYNEQFFGPGTRLTVL.

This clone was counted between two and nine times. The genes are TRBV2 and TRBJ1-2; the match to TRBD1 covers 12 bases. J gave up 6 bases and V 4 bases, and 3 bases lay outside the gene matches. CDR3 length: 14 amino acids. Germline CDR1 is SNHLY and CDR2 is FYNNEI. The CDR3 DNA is TGTGCCAGCAGTGGGGACAGGGGGCATGATGGCTACACCTTC. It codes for CASSGDRGHDGYTF.

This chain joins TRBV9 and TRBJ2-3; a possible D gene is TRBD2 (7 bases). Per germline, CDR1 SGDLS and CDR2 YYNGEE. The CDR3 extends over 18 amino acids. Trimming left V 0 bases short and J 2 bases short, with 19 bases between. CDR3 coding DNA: TGTGCCAGCAGCGTAGCTGAAAAGGGGGGGGGATACACAGATACGCAGTATTTT. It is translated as CASSVAEKGGGYTDTQYF.

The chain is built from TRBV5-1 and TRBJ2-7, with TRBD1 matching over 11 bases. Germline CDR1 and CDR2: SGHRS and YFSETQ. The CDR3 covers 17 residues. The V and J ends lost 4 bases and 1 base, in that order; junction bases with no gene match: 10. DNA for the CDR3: TGCGCCAGCAGCACTGGCTTTGGGACAGGGGGTTCCTACGAGCAGTACTTC. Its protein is CASSTGFGTGGSYEQYF.

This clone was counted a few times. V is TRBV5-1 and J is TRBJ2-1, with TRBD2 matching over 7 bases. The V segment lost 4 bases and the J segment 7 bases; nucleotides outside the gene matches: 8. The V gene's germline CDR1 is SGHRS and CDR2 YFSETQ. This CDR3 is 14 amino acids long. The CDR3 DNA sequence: TGCGCCAGCAGCCCTACTGGGGGGGGGAATGAGCAGTTCTTC. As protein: CASSPTGGGNEQFF.

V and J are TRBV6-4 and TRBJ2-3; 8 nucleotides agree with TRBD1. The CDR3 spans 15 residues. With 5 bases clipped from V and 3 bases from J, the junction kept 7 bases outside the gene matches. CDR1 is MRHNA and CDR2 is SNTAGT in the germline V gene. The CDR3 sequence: CASSFQGARTDTQYF. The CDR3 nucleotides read TGTGCCAGCAGTTTCCAGGGGGCGCGAACAGATACGCAGTATTTT.

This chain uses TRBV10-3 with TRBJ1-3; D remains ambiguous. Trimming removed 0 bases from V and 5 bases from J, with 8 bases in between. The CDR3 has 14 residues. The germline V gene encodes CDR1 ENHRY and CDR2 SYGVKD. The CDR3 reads CAISESPARNTIYF. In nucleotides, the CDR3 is TGTGCCATCAGTGAGTCACCAGCGAGAAACACCATATATTTT.

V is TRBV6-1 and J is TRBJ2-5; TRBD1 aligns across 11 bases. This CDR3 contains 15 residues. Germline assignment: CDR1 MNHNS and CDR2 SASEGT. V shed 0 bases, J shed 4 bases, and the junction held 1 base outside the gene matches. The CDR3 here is CASSEAGTGGETQYF. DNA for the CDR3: TGTGCCAGCAGTGAAGCCGGGACAGGGGGAGAGACCCAGTACTTC.

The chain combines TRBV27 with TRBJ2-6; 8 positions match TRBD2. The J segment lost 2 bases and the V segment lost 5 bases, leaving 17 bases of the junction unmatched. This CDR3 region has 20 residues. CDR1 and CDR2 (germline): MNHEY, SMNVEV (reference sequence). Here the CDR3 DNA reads TGTGCCAGCAGTCACAAACCCCGACGGGGGGGAGTGCCTGGGGCCAACGTCCTGACTTTC. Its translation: CASSHKPRRGGVPGANVLTF.

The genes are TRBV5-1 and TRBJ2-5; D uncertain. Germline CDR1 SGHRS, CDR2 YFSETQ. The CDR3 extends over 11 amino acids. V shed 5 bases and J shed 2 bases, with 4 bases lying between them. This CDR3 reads CASSRQETQYF. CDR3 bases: TGCGCCAGCAGTCGGCAAGAGACCCAGTACTTC.